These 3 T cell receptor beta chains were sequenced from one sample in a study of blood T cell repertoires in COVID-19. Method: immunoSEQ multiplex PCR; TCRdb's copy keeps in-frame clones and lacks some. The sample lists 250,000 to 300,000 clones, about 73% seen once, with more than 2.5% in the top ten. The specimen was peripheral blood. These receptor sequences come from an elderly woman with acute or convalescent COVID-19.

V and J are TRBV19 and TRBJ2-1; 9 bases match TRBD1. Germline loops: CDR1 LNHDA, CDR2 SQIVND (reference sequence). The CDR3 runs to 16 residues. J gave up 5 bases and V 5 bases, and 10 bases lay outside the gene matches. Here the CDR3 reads CASSRKGQGLNNEQFF. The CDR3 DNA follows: TGTGCCAGTAGTCGGAAGGGACAGGGTCTCAACAATGAGCAGTTCTTC.

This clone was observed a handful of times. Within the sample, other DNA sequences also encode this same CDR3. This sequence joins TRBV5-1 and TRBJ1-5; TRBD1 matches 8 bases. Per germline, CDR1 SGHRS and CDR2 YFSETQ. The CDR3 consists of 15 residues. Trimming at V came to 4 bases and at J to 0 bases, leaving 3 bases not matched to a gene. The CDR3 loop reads CASSLGQGSNQPQHF. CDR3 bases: TGCGCCAGCAGCCTCGGACAGGGTAGCAATCAGCCCCAGCATTTT.

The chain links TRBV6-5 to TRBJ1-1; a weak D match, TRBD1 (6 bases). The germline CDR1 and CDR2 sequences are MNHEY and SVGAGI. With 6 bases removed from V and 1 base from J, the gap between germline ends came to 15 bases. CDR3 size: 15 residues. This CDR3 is CASSGNRVTNTEAFF. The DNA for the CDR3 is TGTGCCAGCAGCGGCAACAGGGTAACGAACACTGAAGCTTTCTTT.